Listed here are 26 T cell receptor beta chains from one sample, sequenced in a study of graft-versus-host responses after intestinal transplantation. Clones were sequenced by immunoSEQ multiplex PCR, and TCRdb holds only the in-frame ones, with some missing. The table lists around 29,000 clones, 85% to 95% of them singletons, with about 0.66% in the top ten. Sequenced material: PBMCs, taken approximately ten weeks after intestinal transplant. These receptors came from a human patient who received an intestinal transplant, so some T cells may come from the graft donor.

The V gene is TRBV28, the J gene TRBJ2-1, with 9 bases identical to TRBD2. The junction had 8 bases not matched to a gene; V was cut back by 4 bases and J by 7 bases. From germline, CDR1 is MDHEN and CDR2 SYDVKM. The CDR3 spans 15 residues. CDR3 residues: CASSSRLAARNEQFF. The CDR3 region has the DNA TGTGCCAGCAGTTCGAGACTAGCGGCAAGGAATGAGCAGTTCTTC.

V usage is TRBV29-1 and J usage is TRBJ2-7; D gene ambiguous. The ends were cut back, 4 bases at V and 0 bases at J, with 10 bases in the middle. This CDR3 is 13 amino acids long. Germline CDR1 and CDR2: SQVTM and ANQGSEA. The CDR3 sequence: CSVAWVSSYEQYF. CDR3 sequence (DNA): TGCAGCGTTGCTTGGGTCAGCTCCTACGAGCAGTACTTC.

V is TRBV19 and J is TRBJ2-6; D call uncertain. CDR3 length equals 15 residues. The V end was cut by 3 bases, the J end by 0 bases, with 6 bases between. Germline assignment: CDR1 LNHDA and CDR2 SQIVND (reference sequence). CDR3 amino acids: CASSIATSGANVLTF. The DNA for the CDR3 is TGTGCCAGTAGTATTGCCACCTCTGGGGCCAACGTCCTGACTTTC. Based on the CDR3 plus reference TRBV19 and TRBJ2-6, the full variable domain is DGGITQSPKYLFRKEGQNVTLSCEQNLNHDAMYWYRQDPGQGLRLIYYSQIVNDFQKGDIAEGYSVSREKKESFPLTVTSAQKNPTAFYLCASSIATSGANVLTFGAGSRLTVL.

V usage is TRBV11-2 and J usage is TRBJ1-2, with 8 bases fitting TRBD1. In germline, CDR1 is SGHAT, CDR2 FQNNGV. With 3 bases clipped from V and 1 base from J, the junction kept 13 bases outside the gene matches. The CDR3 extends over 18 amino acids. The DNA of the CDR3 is TGTGCCAGCAGCTTCGGTTTCGGTGGACAGGGATATAACTATGGCTACACCTTC. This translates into CASSFGFGGQGYNYGYTF.

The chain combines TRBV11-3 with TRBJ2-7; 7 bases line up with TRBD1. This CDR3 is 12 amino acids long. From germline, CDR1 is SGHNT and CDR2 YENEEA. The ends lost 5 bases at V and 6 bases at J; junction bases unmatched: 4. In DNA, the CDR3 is TGTGCCAGCAGCCCCGGGACAGCCGAGCAGTACTTC. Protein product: CASSPGTAEQYF.

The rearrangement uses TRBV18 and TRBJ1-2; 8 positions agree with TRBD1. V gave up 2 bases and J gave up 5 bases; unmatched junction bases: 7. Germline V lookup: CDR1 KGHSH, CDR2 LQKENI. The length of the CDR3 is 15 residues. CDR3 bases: TGTGCCAGCTCACCATCGGCAGGGGGCACGTATGGCTACACCTTC. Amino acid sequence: CASSPSAGGTYGYTF. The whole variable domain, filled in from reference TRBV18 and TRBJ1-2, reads NAGVMQNPRHLVRRRGQEARLRCSPMKGHSHVYWYRQLPEEGLKFMVYLQKENIIDESGMPKERFSAEFPKEGPSILRIQQVVRGDSAAYFCASSPSAGGTYGYTFGSGTRLTVV.

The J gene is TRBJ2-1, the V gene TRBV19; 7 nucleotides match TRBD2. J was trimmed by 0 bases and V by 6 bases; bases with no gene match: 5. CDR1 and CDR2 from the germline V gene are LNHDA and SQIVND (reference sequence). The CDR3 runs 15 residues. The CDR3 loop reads CASRTPGGSYNEQFF. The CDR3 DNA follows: TGTGCCAGTAGGACGCCGGGGGGCTCCTACAATGAGCAGTTCTTC.

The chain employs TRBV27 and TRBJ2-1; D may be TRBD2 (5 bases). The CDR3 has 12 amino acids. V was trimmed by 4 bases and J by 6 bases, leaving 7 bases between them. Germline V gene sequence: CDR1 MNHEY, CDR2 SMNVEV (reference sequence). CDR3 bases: TGTGCCAGCAGTTCGGCGGGCAATGAGCAGTTCTTC. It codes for CASSSAGNEQFF.

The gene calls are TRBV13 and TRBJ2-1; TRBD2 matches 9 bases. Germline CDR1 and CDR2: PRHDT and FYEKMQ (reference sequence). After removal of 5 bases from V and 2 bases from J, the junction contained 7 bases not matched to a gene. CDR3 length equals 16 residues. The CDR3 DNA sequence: TGTGCCAGCAGCCCGCTGCGGGAGGGGGCCTACAATGAGCAGTTCTTC. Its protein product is CASSPLREGAYNEQFF.

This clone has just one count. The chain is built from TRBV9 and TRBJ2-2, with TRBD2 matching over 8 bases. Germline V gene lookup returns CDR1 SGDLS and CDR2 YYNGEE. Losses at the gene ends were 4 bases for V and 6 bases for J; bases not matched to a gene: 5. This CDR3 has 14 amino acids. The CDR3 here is CASSPGLAAGELFF. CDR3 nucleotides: TGTGCCAGCAGCCCAGGACTAGCTGCCGGGGAGCTGTTTTTT.

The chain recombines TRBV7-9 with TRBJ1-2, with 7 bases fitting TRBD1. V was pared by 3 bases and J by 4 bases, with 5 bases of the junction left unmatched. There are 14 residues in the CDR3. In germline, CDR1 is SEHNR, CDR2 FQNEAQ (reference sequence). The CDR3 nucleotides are TGTGCCAGCAGCTTCCAGGGGGGTGGCTATGGCTACACCTTC. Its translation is CASSFQGGGYGYTF.

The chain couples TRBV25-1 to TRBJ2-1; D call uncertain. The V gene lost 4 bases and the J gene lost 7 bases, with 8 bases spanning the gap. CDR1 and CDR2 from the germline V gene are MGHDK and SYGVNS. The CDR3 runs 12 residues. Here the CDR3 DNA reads TGTGCCAGCAGTGTGCTTCATAATGAGCAGTTCTTC. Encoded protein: CASSVLHNEQFF.

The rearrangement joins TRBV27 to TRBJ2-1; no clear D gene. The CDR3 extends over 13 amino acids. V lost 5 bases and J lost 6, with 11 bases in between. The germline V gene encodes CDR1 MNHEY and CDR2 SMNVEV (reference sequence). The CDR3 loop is CASSPGSRNEQFF. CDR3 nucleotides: TGTGCCAGCAGTCCAGGCTCCCGCAATGAGCAGTTCTTC.

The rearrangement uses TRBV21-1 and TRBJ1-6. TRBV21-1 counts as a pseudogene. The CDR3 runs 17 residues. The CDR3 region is CASSKDTNISYNSPLHF. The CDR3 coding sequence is TGTGCCAGCAGCAAAGATACCAATATTTCCTATAATTCACCCCTCCACTTT.

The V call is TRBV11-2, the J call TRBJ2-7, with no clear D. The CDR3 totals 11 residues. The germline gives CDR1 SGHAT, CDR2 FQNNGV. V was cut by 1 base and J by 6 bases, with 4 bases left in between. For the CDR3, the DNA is TGTGCCAGCAGCTTAGGTGTCGAGCAGTACTTC. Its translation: CASSLGVEQYF. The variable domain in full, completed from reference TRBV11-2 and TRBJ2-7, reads EAGVAQSPRYKIIEKRQSVAFWCNPISGHATLYWYQQILGQGPKLLIQFQNNGVVDDSQLPKDRFSAERLKGVDSTLKIQPAKLEDSAVYLCASSLGVEQYFGPGTRLTVT.

CDR3 sequence (DNA): TGCAGCGCTGAGGGGGGACCATTTGGGGAGCAGTACTTC. This sequence encodes CSAEGGPFGEQYF. The chain carries TRBV29-1 and TRBJ2-7, with D perhaps assigned TRBD1 or TRBD2 (6 bases each). Germline lookup yields CDR1 SQVTM and CDR2 ANQGSEA. The CDR3 runs to 13 residues. Trimming took off 7 bases at V and 7 bases at J, with 20 bases between the two ends.

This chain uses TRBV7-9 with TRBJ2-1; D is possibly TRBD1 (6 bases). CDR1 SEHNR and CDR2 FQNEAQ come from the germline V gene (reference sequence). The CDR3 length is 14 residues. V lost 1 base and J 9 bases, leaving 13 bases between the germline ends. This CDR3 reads CASSLVTGPSEQFF. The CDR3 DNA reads TGTGCCAGCAGCTTAGTTACAGGGCCGAGTGAGCAGTTCTTC.

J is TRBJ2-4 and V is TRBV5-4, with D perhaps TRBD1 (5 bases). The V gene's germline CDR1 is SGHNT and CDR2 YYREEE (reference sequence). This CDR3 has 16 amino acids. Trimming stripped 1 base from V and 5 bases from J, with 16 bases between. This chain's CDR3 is CASSLNLLGEENIQYF. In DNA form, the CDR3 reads TGTGCCAGCAGCTTGAATCTATTAGGGGAAGAAAACATTCAGTACTTC.

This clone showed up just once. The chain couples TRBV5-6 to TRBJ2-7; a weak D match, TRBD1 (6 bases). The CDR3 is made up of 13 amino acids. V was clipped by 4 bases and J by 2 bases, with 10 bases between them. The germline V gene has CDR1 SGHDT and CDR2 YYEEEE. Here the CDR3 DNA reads TGTGCCAGCAGCATCCAGGGGACCTACGAGCAGTACTTC. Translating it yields CASSIQGTYEQYF.

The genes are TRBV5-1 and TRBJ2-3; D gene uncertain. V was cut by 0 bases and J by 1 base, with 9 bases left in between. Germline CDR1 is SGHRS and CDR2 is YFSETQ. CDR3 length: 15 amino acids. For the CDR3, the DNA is TGCGCCAGCAGCTTGGCCAGCGTAGGCACAGATACGCAGTATTTT. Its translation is CASSLASVGTDTQYF.

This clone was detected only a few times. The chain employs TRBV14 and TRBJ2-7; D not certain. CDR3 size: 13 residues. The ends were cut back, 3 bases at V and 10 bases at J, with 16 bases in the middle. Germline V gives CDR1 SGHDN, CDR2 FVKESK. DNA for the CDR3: TGTGCCAGCAGCCACTCCGGGCCTCTACATCAGTACTTC. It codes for CASSHSGPLHQYF.

The CDR3 DNA sequence: TGTGCCACCACTTACGGACAGACAGATACGCAGTATTTT. Encoded protein: CATTYGQTDTQYF. The chain is built from TRBV6-5 and TRBJ2-3; a weak D match, TRBD1 (6 bases). Between the trimmed V and J ends, which lost 10 bases and 3 bases, there was a span of 14 bases. This CDR3 contains 13 residues. CDR1 is MNHEY, CDR2 SVGAGI, per germline.

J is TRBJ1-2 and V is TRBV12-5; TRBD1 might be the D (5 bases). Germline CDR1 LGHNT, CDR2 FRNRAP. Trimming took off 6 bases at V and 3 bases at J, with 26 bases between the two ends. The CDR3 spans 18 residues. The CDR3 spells CASGPPPRQRQGDYGYTF. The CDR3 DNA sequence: TGTGCTAGTGGCCCTCCCCCTCGACAGAGACAAGGGGACTATGGCTACACCTTC.

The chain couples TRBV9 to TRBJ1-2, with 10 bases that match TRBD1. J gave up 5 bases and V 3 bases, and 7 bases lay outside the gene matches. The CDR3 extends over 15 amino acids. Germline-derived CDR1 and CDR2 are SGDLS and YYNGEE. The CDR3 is CASSATGTGVYGYTF. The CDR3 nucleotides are TGTGCCAGCAGCGCAACCGGGACAGGGGTTTATGGCTACACCTTC. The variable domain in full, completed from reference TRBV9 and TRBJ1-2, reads DSGVTQTPKHLITATGQRVTLRCSPRSGDLSVYWYQQSLDQGLQFLIQYYNGEERAKGNILERFSAQQFPDLHSELNLSSLELGDSALYFCASSATGTGVYGYTFGSGTRLTVV.

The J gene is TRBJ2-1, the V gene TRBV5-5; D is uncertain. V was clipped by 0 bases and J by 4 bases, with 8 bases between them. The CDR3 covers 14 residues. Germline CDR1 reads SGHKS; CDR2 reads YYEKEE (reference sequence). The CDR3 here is CASSLGVSYNEQFF. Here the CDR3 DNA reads TGTGCCAGCAGCTTGGGGGTTTCTTACAATGAGCAGTTCTTC.

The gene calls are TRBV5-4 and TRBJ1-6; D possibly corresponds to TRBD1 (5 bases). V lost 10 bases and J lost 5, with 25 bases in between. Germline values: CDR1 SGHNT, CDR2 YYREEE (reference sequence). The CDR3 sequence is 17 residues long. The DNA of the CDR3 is TGTGCCGTTGAGGCCGTGCCAGGGCTATCGGATAATTCACCCCTCCACTTT. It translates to CAVEAVPGLSDNSPLHF.